The T cell receptor beta chain under discussion was sequenced for a study of blood T cell repertoires in COVID-19. Study at large: There were acute and convalescent COVID-19 samples, and they came from the United States, Italy and Spain. PBMCs, B-cell-depleted T cells, or T cells provided the cDNA or gDNA that made up the material.

V lost 3 bases, J lost 2 bases, and 3 bases stayed unmatched. Looked up from germline, CDR1 is KGHSH and CDR2 is LQKENI. The CDR3 is 15 residues long. In the original processing: Using reference gene primer amplification, nucleated cell counts were estimated. Generated by immunoSEQ multiplex PCR, the TCRdb table keeps only in-frame clones and is missing some. The V and J calls and clone size come from that table; D and trimming were worked out from the DNA. The data contain approximately 50,000 clones, 90% of them seen just once; the ten biggest clones take up 4.5% to 5.5%. This TCR was recovered from a man aged 70 or older with acute or convalescent COVID-19. This chain links TRBV18 with TRBJ2-3, with 9 bases aligning to TRBD1. The sequenced material came from peripheral blood. The CDR3 DNA follows: TGTGCCAGCTCACCTGGACAGGGGAACACAGATACGCAGTATTTT. Encoded protein: CASSPGQGNTDTQYF.